This TCR beta chain was found in a study of T cells in Graves' hyperthyroidism and ophthalmopathy. CDR3 size: 14 residues. Germline CDR1 is GTSNPN and CDR2 is SVGIG (reference sequence). Trimming left V 4 bases short and J 0 bases short, with 10 bases between. RNA transcripts served as the template for amplifying TCR beta CDR3 regions. The TCR CDR3 was amplified in a first-round RT-PCR using the HTBI primer set. MiXCR, applied by TCRdb to the multiplex PCR reads, yields one record per CDR3 protein. The sample consists of roughly 500,000 distinct CDR3 sequences, roughly a sixth of them appearing once. Only a few counts were recorded for this clonotype.

The sequence was obtained from a woman under 40 with Graves' ophthalmopathy. This chain links TRBV30 with TRBJ2-1; a possible D gene is TRBD2 (5 bases). The sequencing input was blood. CDR3 bases: TGTGCCTGGAAGGACTTTGACTCCTACAATGAGCAGTTCTTC. Protein product: CAWKDFDSYNEQFF.